Each of the 14 T cell receptor beta chains below was sequenced from the same sample in a study of blood T cell repertoires in COVID-19 (TCRdb year 2020). The library was made by the immunoSEQ multiplex PCR assay. Not all clones reach the TCRdb copy of this immuneACCESS table, which keeps in-frame sequences only. Checked studies attribute under half of the gap to unresolved V genes and leave the rest unexplained. The table for this sample lists 230,000 or so clones; 80% to 85% of them were counted only once. 4.4% of the sample comes from the top ten. The sequencing input was peripheral blood. These receptors originate from a man over 45 with active or convalescent COVID-19.

The rearrangement links TRBV6-5 to TRBJ1-1; 7 bases match TRBD1. This CDR3 contains 14 residues. Trimming cost V 7 bases and J 1 base; bases outside gene matches: 6. Per the germline V gene, CDR1 is MNHEY and CDR2 is SVGAGI. The CDR3 here is CASIAGGGNTEAFF. The CDR3 DNA reads TGTGCCAGCATTGCAGGGGGAGGGAACACTGAAGCTTTCTTT.

The rearrangement links TRBV7-3 to TRBJ1-4, with D maybe TRBD1 (6 bases). The CDR3 runs 15 residues. The germline V and J ends were trimmed by 5 bases and 3 bases, with 13 bases remaining between them. CDR1 and CDR2 from the germline V gene are SGHTA and FQGTGA. The CDR3 DNA is TGTGCCAGCAGCGCTACAGGGCCACCTAATGAAAAACTGTTTTTT. This gives the protein CASSATGPPNEKLFF.

V usage is TRBV12-5 and J usage is TRBJ2-3, with TRBD2 matching over 7 bases. The CDR3 is made up of 16 amino acids. V lost 2 bases, J lost 3 bases, and 8 bases stayed unmatched. Germline V gene lookup returns CDR1 LGHNT and CDR2 FRNRAP. The CDR3 region is CASGLPASGLTDTQYF. As DNA, the CDR3 is TGTGCTAGTGGTTTGCCGGCTAGCGGCCTGACAGATACGCAGTATTTT.

This clone was seen a few times. This CDR3 is also generated by other DNA sequences in the sample. This chain connects TRBV5-6 to TRBJ1-2, with TRBD1 matching 8 bases. Trimming removed 0 bases from V and 5 bases from J; junction bases left unmatched: 0. This CDR3 has 13 residues. CDR1 is SGHDT and CDR2 is YYEEEE in the germline V gene. For the CDR3, the DNA is TGTGCCAGCAGCTTGGGGACAGGGTATGGCTACACCTTC. This encodes CASSLGTGYGYTF.

This clone was seen only once. This chain uses TRBV7-3 with TRBJ1-1; D call uncertain. V was shortened by 6 bases and J by 1 base, with 9 bases between the two germline ends. The CDR3 has 13 amino acids. Germline V gene sequence: CDR1 SGHTA, CDR2 FQGTGA. CDR3 protein: CASRRVENTEAFF. CDR3 DNA: TGTGCCAGCAGGAGGGTGGAGAACACTGAAGCTTTCTTT.

The DNA for the CDR3 is TGTGCCATCAGTGAGAGCGGAGCGGGGGGCGCGGCTGGAAACACCATATATTTT. Protein product: CAISESGAGGAAGNTIYF. The chain carries TRBV10-3 and TRBJ1-3; D is perhaps TRBD1 (6 bases). V lost 2 bases and J 2 bases, leaving 19 bases between the germline ends. The CDR3 extends over 18 amino acids. Per germline, CDR1 ENHRY and CDR2 SYGVKD.

The chain recombines TRBV6-1 with TRBJ2-7; 7 bases line up with TRBD1. The CDR3 is 15 residues long. The germline gives CDR1 MNHNS, CDR2 SASEGT. Losses at the gene ends were 2 bases for V and 7 bases for J; bases not matched to a gene: 11. The DNA for the CDR3 is TGTGCCAGCAGTGAACCTGGCAGGGGGTTGGGTGAGCAGTACTTC. Residues: CASSEPGRGLGEQYF.

The V and J genes are TRBV30 and TRBJ1-1; the D gene is possibly TRBD1 (6 bases). Germline values: CDR1 GTSNPN, CDR2 SVGIG (reference sequence). Trimming stripped 0 bases from V and 1 base from J, with 12 bases between. This CDR3 has 15 residues. The CDR3 DNA sequence: TGTGCCTGGAGTGTACAGGGACCGAGGAACACTGAAGCTTTCTTT. It encodes CAWSVQGPRNTEAFF.

This rearrangement joins TRBV7-2 to TRBJ1-2; TRBD1 might be the D (6 bases). CDR1 and CDR2 from the germline V gene are SGHTA and FQGNSA. CDR3 length: 14 amino acids. V lost 5 bases and J 8 bases, leaving 18 bases between the germline ends. The CDR3 protein is CASSPLTGIAGYTF. The CDR3 DNA reads as TGTGCCAGCAGCCCCTTGACAGGAATTGCCGGCTACACCTTC.

This clone showed up just a few times. The DNA for the CDR3 is TGCGCCAGCAGCTTAGAAGGCAGGAACTATGGCTACACCTTC. This gives the protein CASSLEGRNYGYTF. The chain recombines TRBV5-1 with TRBJ1-2; D is undetermined. CDR1 SGHRS and CDR2 YFSETQ come from the germline V gene. V shed 2 bases and J shed 2 bases, with 10 bases lying between them. This CDR3 comprises 14 residues.

The J gene is TRBJ2-7, the V gene TRBV20-1, with D maybe TRBD1 (6 bases). Trimming shortened V by 5 bases and J by 4 bases, and 9 bases separated the two germline ends. The CDR3 has 11 residues. Germline values: CDR1 DFQATT, CDR2 SNEGSKA (reference sequence). CDR3 in DNA: TGCAGTGCTCAACAGGGTTACGAGCAGTACTTC. Translated: CSAQQGYEQYF.

The chain combines TRBV9 with TRBJ1-4, with 7 positions matching TRBD1. The CDR3 has 15 residues. The germline V gene has CDR1 SGDLS and CDR2 YYNGEE. The V segment lost 4 bases and the J segment 3 bases; nucleotides outside the gene matches: 6. CDR3 bases: TGTGCCAGCAGCCCGACAGGGTCTTCTAATGAAAAACTGTTTTTT. Its translation: CASSPTGSSNEKLFF. The full variable domain, with the rest looked up from reference TRBV9 and TRBJ1-4, is DSGVTQTPKHLITATGQRVTLRCSPRSGDLSVYWYQQSLDQGLQFLIQYYNGEERAKGNILERFSAQQFPDLHSELNLSSLELGDSALYFCASSPTGSSNEKLFFGSGTQLSVL.

V is TRBV5-1 and J is TRBJ2-7; 8 bases are shared with TRBD1. This CDR3 spans 16 amino acids. The germline gives CDR1 SGHRS, CDR2 YFSETQ. V shed 4 bases and J 5 bases; nucleotides not matched to a gene: 14. DNA for the CDR3: TGCGCCAGCAGCCAGGAACCACAGGGGGACTGGGACGAGCAGTACTTC. Protein product: CASSQEPQGDWDEQYF.

This clone was seen once. The chain is built from TRBV30 and TRBJ2-3; 9 bases fit TRBD2. The junction had 6 bases not matched to a gene; V was cut back by 5 bases and J by 6 bases. From germline, CDR1 is GTSNPN and CDR2 SVGIG (reference sequence). The CDR3 contains 13 residues. The CDR3 sequence: CAWAGGGSDTQYF. CDR3 nucleotides: TGTGCCTGGGCGGGAGGGGGTAGCGATACGCAGTATTTT.